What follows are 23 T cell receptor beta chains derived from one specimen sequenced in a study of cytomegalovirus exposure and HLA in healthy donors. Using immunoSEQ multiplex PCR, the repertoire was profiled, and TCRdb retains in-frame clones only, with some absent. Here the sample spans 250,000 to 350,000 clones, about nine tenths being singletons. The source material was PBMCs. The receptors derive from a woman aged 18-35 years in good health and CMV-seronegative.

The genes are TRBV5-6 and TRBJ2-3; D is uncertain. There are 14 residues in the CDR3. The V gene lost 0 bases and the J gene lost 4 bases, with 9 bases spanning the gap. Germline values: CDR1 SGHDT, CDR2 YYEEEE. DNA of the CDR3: TGTGCCAGCAGCTTGGACTATGAACCAGATACGCAGTATTTT. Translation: CASSLDYEPDTQYF.

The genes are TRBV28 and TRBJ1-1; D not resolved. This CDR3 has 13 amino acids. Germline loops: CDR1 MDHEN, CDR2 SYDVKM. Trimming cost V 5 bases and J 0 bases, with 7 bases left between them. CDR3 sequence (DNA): TGTGCCAGCAGTCCCAGGATGAACACTGAAGCTTTCTTT. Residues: CASSPRMNTEAFF. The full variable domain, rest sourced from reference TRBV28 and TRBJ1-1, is DVKVTQSSRYLVKRTGEKVFLECVQDMDHENMFWYRQDPGLGLRLIYFSYDVKMKEKGDIPEGYSVSREKKERFSLILESASTNQTSMYLCASSPRMNTEAFFGQGTRLTVV.

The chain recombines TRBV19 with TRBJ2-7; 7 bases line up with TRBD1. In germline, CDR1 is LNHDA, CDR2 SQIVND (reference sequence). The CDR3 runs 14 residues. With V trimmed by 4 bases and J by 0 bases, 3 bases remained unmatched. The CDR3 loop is CASSRGQRSYEQYF. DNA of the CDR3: TGTGCCAGTAGTAGGGGACAGCGCTCCTACGAGCAGTACTTC.

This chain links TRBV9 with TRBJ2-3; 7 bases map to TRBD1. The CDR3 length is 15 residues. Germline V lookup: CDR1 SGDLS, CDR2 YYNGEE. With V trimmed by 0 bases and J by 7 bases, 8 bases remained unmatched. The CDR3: CASSVGGGARNTQYF. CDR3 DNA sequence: TGTGCCAGCAGCGTAGGAGGGGGCGCACGAAATACGCAGTATTTT.

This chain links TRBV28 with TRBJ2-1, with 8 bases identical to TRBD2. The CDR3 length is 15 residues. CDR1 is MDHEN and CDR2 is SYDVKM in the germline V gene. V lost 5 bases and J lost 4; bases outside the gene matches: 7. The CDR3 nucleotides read TGTGCCAGCAGTAGCGGGACTAGGGCGTACAATGAGCAGTTCTTC. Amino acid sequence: CASSSGTRAYNEQFF.

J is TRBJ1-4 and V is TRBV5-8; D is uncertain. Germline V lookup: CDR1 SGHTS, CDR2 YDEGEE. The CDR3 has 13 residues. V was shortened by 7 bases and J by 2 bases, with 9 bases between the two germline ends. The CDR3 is CASSQETNEKLFF. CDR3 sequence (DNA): TGTGCCAGCTCCCAAGAGACTAATGAAAAACTGTTTTTT.

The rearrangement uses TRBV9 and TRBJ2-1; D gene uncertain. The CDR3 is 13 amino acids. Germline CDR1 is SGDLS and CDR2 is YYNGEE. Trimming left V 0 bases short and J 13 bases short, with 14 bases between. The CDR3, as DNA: TGTGCCAGCAGCGTAGGGGCAGGCCCCCCACAGTTCTTC. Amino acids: CASSVGAGPPQFF.

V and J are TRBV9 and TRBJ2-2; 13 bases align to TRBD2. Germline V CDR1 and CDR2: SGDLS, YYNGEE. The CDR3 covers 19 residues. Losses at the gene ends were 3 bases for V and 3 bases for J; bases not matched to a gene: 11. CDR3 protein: CASSGDRTSGSWDTGELFF. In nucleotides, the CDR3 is TGTGCCAGCAGCGGGGACCGGACTAGCGGGAGTTGGGACACCGGGGAGCTGTTTTTT.

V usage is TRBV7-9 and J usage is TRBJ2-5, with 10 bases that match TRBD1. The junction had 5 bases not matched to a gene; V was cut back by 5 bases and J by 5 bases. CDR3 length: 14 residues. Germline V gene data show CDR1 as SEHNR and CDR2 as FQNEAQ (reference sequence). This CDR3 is CASSIRQGAETQYF. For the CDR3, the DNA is TGTGCCAGCAGCATCCGACAGGGGGCGGAGACCCAGTACTTC.

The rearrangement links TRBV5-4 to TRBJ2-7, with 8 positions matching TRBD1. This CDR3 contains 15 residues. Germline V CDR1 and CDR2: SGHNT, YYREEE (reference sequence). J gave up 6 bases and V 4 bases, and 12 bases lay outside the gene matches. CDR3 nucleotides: TGTGCCAGCAGCAGGGGCAGGACAGGGTCAAGCGAGCAGTACTTC. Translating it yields CASSRGRTGSSEQYF.

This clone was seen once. CDR3 nucleotide sequence: TGTGCCAGCACCCCGGCAGGGGCCACTGAAGCTTTCTTT. Translating gives CASTPAGATEAFF. The rearrangement uses TRBV27 and TRBJ1-1; D is perhaps TRBD1 (6 bases). The length of the CDR3 is 13 residues. The germline CDR1 and CDR2 sequences are MNHEY and SMNVEV (reference sequence). Trimming pared 7 bases from V and 4 bases from J, leaving 13 bases between.

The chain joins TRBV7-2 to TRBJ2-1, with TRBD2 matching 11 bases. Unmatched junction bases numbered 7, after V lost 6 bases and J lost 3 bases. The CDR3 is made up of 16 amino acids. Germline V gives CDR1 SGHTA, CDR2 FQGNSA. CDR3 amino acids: CASSSSGRAVYNEQFF. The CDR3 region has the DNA TGTGCCAGCAGTAGTAGCGGGAGGGCCGTCTACAATGAGCAGTTCTTC.

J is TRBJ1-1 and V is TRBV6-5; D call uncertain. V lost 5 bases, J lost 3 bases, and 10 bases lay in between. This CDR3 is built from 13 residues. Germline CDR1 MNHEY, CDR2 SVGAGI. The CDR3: CASSPLPHTEAFF. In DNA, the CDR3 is TGTGCCAGCAGTCCTCTACCCCACACTGAAGCTTTCTTT.

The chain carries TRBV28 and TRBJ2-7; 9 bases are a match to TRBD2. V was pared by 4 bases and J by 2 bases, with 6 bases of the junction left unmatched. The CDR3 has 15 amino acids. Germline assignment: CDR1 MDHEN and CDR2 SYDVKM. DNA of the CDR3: TGTGCCAGCAGTTACTCGGCGGGAGGGACCTACGAGCAGTACTTC. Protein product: CASSYSAGGTYEQYF.

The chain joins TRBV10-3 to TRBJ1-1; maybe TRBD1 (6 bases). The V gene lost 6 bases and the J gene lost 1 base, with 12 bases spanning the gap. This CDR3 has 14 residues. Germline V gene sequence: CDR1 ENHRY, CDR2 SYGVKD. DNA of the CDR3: TGTGCCATCAGATTGACAGGAGAGAACACTGAAGCTTTCTTT. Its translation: CAIRLTGENTEAFF.

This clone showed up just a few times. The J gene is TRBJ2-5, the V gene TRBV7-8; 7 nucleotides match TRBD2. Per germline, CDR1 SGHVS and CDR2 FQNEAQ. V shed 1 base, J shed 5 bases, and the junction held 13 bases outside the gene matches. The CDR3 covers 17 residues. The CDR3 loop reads CASSLVGRGRARETQYF. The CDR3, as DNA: TGTGCCAGCAGCTTAGTGGGGAGAGGGAGGGCTCGCGAGACCCAGTACTTC.

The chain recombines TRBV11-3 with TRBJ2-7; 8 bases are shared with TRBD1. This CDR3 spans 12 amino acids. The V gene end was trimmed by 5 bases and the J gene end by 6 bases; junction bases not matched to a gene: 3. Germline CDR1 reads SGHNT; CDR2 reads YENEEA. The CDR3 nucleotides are TGTGCCAGCAGCGCGACAGGGGTCGAGCAGTACTTC. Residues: CASSATGVEQYF.

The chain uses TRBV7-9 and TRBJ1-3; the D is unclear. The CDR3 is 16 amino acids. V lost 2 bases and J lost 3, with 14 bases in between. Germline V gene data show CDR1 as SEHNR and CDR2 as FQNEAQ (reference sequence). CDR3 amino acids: CASSLKVPRGGNTIYF. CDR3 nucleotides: TGTGCCAGCAGCTTAAAGGTCCCCAGAGGTGGAAACACCATATATTTT. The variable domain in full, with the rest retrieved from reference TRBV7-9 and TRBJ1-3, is DTGVSQNPRHKITKRGQNVTFRCDPISEHNRLYWYRQTLGQGPEFLTYFQNEAQLEKSRLLSDRFSAERPKGSFSTLEIQRTEQGDSAMYLCASSLKVPRGGNTIYFGEGSWLTVV.

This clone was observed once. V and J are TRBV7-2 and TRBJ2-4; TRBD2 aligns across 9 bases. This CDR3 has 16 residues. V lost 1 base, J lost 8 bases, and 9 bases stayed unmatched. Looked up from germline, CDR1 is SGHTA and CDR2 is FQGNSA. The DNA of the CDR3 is TGTGCCAGCAGCTTAGGGGCTAGCGGGATAGGGGACATTCAGTACTTC. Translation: CASSLGASGIGDIQYF.

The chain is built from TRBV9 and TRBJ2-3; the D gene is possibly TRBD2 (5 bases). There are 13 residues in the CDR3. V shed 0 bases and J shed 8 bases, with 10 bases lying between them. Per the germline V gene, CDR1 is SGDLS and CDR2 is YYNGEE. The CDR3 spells CASSVGGGGTQYF. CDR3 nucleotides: TGTGCCAGCAGCGTAGGTGGAGGAGGTACGCAGTATTTT.

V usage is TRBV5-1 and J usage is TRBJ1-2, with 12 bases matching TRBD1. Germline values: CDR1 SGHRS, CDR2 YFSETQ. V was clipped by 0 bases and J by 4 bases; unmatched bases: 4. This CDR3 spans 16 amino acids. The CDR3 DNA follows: TGCGCCAGCAGCTTGGTCGGGACAGGGGGCGCCTATGGCTACACCTTC. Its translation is CASSLVGTGGAYGYTF. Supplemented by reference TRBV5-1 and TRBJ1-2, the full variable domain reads KAGVTQTPRYLIKTRGQQVTLSCSPISGHRSVSWYQQTPGQGLQFLFEYFSETQRNKGNFPGRFSGRQFSNSRSEMNVSTLELGDSALYLCASSLVGTGGAYGYTFGSGTRLTVV.

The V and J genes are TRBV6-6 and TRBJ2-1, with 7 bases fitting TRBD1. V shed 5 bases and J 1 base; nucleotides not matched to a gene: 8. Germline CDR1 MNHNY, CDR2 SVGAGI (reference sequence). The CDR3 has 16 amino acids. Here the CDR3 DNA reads TGTGCCAGCAGTGGCCAGGGGGTGTCATCCTACAATGAGCAGTTCTTC. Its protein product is CASSGQGVSSYNEQFF.

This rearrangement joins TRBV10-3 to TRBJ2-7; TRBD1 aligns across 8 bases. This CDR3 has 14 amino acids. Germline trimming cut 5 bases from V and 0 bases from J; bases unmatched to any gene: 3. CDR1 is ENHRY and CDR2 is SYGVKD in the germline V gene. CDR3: CAISPGQGSYEQYF. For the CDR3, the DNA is TGTGCCATCAGTCCAGGACAGGGCTCCTACGAGCAGTACTTC.